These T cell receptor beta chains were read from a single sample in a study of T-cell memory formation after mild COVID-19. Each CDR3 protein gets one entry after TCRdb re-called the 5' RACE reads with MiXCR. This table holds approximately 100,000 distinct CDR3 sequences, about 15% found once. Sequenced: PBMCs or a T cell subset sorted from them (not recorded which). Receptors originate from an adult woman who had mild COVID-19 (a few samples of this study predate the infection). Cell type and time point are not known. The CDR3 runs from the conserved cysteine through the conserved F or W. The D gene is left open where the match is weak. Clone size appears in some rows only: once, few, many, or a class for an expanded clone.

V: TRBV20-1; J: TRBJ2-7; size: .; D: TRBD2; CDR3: CSAPGLAGEQYF; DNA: TGCAGTGCTCCGGGACTAGCGGGCGAGCAGTACTTC
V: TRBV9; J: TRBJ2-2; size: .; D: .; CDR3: CASSTRDAYVGELFF; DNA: TGTGCCAGCAGCACCCGGGACGCCTACGTTGGGGAGCTGTTTTTT
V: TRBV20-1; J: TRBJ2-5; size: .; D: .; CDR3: CSARDIRGRMVETQYF; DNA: TGCAGTGCTAGAGATATCCGGGGACGAATGGTAGAGACCCAGTACTTC
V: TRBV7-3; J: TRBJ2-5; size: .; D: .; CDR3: CASSSNMGHAVETQYF; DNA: TGTGCCAGCAGCTCAAATATGGGACACGCGGTCGAGACCCAGTACTTC
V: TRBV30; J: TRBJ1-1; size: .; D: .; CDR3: CAWSPIGVEAFF; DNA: TGTGCCTGGAGTCCCATAGGCGTCGAAGCTTTCTTT
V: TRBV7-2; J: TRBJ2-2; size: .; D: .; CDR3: CASSPGTDVNTGELFF; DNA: TGTGCCAGCAGCCCCGGGACGGACGTGAACACCGGGGAGCTGTTTTTT
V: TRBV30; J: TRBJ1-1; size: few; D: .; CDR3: CAWNLRGPEAFF; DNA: TGTGCCTGGAACCTACGGGGGCCTGAAGCTTTCTTT
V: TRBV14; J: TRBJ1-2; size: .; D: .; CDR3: CASSQDPGMDGYTF; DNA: TGTGCCAGCAGCCAAGATCCCGGGATGGATGGCTACACCTTC
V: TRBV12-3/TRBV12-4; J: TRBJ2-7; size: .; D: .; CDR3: CASSFLGAYEQYF; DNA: TGTGCCAGCAGTTTTCTTGGGGCCTACGAGCAGTACTTC
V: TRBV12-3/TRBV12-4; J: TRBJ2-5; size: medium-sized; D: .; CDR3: CASTVSGAAGMYF; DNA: TGTGCCAGCACCGTCTCAGGGGCGGCAGGGATGTACTTC
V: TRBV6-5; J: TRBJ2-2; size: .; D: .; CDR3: CASSYSSDFSVFGELFF; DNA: TGTGCCAGCAGTTACTCGTCGGACTTCTCGGTTTTCGGGGAGCTGTTTTTT
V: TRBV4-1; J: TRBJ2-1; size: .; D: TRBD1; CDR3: CASSPEGTGVGNEQFF; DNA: TGCGCCAGCAGCCCCGAGGGGACAGGGGTGGGTAATGAGCAGTTCTTC
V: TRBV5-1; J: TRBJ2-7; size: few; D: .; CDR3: CASSPDIGLYEQYF; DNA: TGCGCCAGCAGCCCGGACATAGGACTCTACGAGCAGTACTTC
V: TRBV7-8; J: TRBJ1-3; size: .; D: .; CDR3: CASSRTGDSGNTIYF; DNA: TGTGCCAGCAGCCGAACGGGGGACTCTGGAAACACCATATATTTT
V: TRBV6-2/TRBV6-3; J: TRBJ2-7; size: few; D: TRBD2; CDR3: CASSYFTTSGSGYEQYF; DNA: TGTGCCAGCAGTTACTTCACGACTAGCGGGAGCGGCTACGAGCAGTACTTC
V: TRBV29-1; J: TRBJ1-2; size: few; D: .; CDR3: CSVEDGDYGYTF; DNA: TGCAGCGTTGAAGACGGGGACTATGGCTACACCTTC
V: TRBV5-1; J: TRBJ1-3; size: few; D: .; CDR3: CASSFGGASSGNTIYF; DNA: TGCGCCAGCAGCTTCGGCGGGGCCAGCTCTGGAAACACCATATATTTT
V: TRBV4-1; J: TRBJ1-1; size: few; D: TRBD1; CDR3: CASSQTTTGAFEAFF; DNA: TGCGCCAGCAGCCAAACCACGACAGGGGCATTCGAAGCTTTCTTT
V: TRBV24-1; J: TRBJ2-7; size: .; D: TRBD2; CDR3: CATRGREGYEQYF; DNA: TGTGCCACTCGAGGGCGGGAGGGCTACGAGCAGTACTTC
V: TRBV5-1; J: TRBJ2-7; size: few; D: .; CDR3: CASSDTYEQYF; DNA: TGCGCCAGCAGCGATACCTACGAGCAGTACTTC
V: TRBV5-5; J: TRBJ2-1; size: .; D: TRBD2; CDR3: CASSLRAGAVDEQFF; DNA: TGTGCCAGCAGCTTGCGAGCGGGGGCCGTCGATGAGCAGTTCTTC
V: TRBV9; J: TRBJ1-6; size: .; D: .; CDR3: CASTKGGGNSPLHF; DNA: TGTGCCAGCACGAAGGGGGGAGGTAATTCACCCCTCCACTTT
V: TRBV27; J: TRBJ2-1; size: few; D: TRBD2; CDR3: CASSLLAGGPSSYNEQFF; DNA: TGTGCCAGCAGTTTATTGGCGGGAGGACCCAGCTCCTACAATGAGCAGTTCTTC
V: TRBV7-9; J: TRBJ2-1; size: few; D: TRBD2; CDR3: CASSSREGPYNEQFF; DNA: TGTGCCAGCAGCTCGCGGGAGGGCCCCTACAATGAGCAGTTCTTC
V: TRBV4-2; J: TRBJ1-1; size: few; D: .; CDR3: CASSQGTTEAFF; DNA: TGTGCCAGCAGCCAAGGGACCACTGAAGCTTTCTTT
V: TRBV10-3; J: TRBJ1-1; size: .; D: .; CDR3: CAISVSGVNTEAFF; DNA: TGTGCCATCAGTGTCAGCGGTGTAAACACTGAAGCTTTCTTT
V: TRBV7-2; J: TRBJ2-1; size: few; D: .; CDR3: CASSLSVYNEQFF; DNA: TGTGCCAGCAGCTTAAGTGTTTACAATGAGCAGTTCTTC
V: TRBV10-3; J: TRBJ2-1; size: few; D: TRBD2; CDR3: CAISESGRIHEQFF; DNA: TGTGCCATCAGTGAAAGCGGGAGAATCCATGAGCAGTTCTTC
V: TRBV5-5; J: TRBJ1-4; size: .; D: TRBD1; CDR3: CASSLAGGEGGEKLFF; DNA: TGTGCCAGCAGCTTGGCAGGGGGCGAGGGCGGTGAAAAACTGTTTTTT
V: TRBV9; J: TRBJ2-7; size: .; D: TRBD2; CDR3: CASSVGLASDEQYF; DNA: TGTGCCAGCAGCGTCGGACTAGCGAGCGACGAGCAGTACTTC
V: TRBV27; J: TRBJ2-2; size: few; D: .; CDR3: CASSATQGNTGELFF; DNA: TGTGCCAGCAGTGCGACACAGGGGAACACCGGGGAGCTGTTTTTT
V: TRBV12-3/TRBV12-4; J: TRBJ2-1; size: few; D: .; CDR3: CASGPGLTVNEQFF; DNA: TGTGCCAGTGGGCCGGGACTCACAGTCAATGAGCAGTTCTTC
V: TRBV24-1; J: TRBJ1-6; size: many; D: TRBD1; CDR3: CATRKGAGSPLHF; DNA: TGTGCCACCAGAAAGGGGGCTGGATCACCCCTCCACTTT
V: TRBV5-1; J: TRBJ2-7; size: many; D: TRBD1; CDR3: CASSLGTGVDEQYF; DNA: TGCGCCAGCAGCCTCGGGACAGGGGTCGACGAGCAGTACTTC
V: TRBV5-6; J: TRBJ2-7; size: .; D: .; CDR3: CASSLVRTVTYEQYF; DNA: TGTGCCAGCAGCTTGGTGCGGACGGTGACCTACGAGCAGTACTTC
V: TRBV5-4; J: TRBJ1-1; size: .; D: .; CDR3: CAANLEGNTEAFF; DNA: TGTGCCGCGAACTTAGAGGGGAACACTGAAGCTTTCTTT
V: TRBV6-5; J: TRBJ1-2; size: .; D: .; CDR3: CASSYSIRNLGYGYTF; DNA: TGTGCCAGCAGTTACTCGATAAGAAACCTTGGGTATGGCTACACCTTC
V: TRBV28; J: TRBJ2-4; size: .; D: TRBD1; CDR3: CASSLSVVGQEKNIQYF; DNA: TGTGCCAGCAGTTTATCCGTCGTTGGACAGGAAAAAAACATTCAGTACTTC
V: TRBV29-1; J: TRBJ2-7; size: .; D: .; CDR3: CSVDRPGSYEQYF; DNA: TGCAGCGTTGACCGGCCGGGCTCCTACGAGCAGTACTTC
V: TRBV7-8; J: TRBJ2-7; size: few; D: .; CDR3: CASSPPVGATYYEQYF; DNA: TGTGCCAGCAGCCCGCCGGTTGGGGCCACATACTACGAGCAGTACTTC
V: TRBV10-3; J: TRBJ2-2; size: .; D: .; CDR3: CAISEGGPANTGELFF; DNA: TGTGCCATCAGTGAGGGCGGCCCCGCGAACACCGGGGAGCTGTTTTTT
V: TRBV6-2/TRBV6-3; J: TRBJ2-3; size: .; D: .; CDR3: CAKRRASSTDTQYF; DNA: TGTGCCAAGAGGAGGGCCTCTAGCACAGATACGCAGTATTTT